The 30 T cell receptor beta chains reported below all come from one sample, sequenced in a study of blood T cell repertoires in COVID-19. Clones were read by immunoSEQ multiplex PCR, and TCRdb kept only the in-frame ones, dropping some. Of fewer than 110,000 clones listed, 65% to 80% are singletons. Sequenced sample: peripheral blood. Source of these receptors: a man aged 70-80 years with acute or convalescent COVID-19.

This chain joins TRBV6-5 and TRBJ1-5; no clear D. CDR3 length: 15 amino acids. V was cut by 0 bases and J by 0 bases, with 6 bases left in between. Germline assignment: CDR1 MNHEY and CDR2 SVGAGI. The CDR3 loop reads CASSYSPYSNQPQHF. The CDR3 DNA sequence: TGTGCCAGCAGTTACTCCCCTTATAGCAATCAGCCCCAGCATTTT.

The chain carries TRBV2 and TRBJ2-4; unclear D gene. V dropped 1 base and J dropped 4 bases, with 11 bases sitting between them. The CDR3 is made up of 15 amino acids. The germline V gene has CDR1 SNHLY and CDR2 FYNNEI. The CDR3 coding sequence is TGTGCCAGCAGTGAAGGACTGTCATCGAAAAACATTCAGTACTTC. Its translation: CASSEGLSSKNIQYF.

This clone turned up a few times. The chain recombines TRBV7-2 with TRBJ1-5; D is possibly TRBD1 (5 bases). The CDR3 totals 15 residues. The germline V gene has CDR1 SGHTA and CDR2 FQGNSA. The germline V and J ends were trimmed by 5 bases and 2 bases, with 13 bases remaining between them. CDR3 in DNA: TGTGCCAGCAGCAACGCAGGGAGGGGCAATCAGCCCCAGCATTTT. It translates to CASSNAGRGNQPQHF. Supplemented by reference TRBV7-2 and TRBJ1-5, the full variable domain reads GAGVSQSPSNKVTEKGKDVELRCDPISGHTALYWYRQSLGQGLEFLIYFQGNSAPDKSGLPSDRFSAERTGGSVSTLTIQRTQQEDSAVYLCASSNAGRGNQPQHFGDGTRLSIL.

The chain uses TRBV14 and TRBJ2-2; D possibly corresponds to TRBD1 (5 bases). Germline V gene sequence: CDR1 SGHDN, CDR2 FVKESK. Trimming took off 3 bases at V and 5 bases at J, with 16 bases between the two ends. The CDR3 spans 16 residues. CDR3 protein: CASSQETAGWTGELFF. The CDR3 DNA reads TGTGCCAGCAGCCAGGAAACGGCAGGGTGGACCGGGGAGCTGTTTTTT.

This clone was seen a few times. A read error may account for a junction end that differs from germline. The rearrangement joins TRBV5-6 to TRBJ2-1, with D perhaps matching TRBD1 (6 bases). CDR3 length: 16 amino acids. Germline V gene sequence: CDR1 SGHDT, CDR2 YYEEEE. The CDR3 spells CASSLVSRGSHNEQFF. The CDR3 nucleotides read TGTGCCAGCAGCTTGGTAAGCAGGGGCTCCCACAATGAGCAGTTCTTC.

V gene TRBV28 combines with J gene TRBJ2-2, with D perhaps matching TRBD1 (6 bases). Deletions cut 8 bases from V and 4 bases from J, with 14 bases between. CDR3 size: 14 residues. Germline lookup yields CDR1 MDHEN and CDR2 SYDVKM. The CDR3 DNA reads TGTGCCAGCTCCCCGGGACAATTCACCGGGGAGCTGTTTTTT. Translated: CASSPGQFTGELFF.

The rearrangement joins TRBV7-2 to TRBJ1-3; the D is unclear. The germline CDR1 and CDR2 sequences are SGHTA and FQGNSA. Trimming pared 0 bases from V and 2 bases from J, leaving 8 bases between. The CDR3 covers 15 residues. The chain's CDR3 is CASSLAPGPGNTIYF. CDR3 bases: TGTGCCAGCAGCTTAGCGCCAGGCCCTGGAAACACCATATATTTT.

CDR3: CASSPLPHNQPQHF. In DNA, the CDR3 is TGTGCCAGCAGCCCCCTACCCCACAATCAGCCCCAGCATTTT. The chain has TRBV7-3 and TRBJ1-5; no clear D gene. CDR3 length equals 14 residues. Germline-derived CDR1 and CDR2 are SGHTA and FQGTGA. Trimming removed 5 bases at V and 3 bases at J, with 11 bases between.

V and J are TRBV19 and TRBJ1-2, with D possibly matching TRBD1 (6 bases). This CDR3 is 14 amino acids long. In germline, CDR1 is LNHDA, CDR2 SQIVND (reference sequence). The V end lost 4 bases, the J end lost 2 bases, and 11 bases lay between the germline ends. The CDR3 protein is CASSTGQPNYGYTF. CDR3 bases: TGTGCCAGTAGTACAGGACAGCCGAACTATGGCTACACCTTC.

This chain connects TRBV29-1 to TRBJ1-4; 7 bases align to TRBD1. V gave up 6 bases and J gave up 4 bases; unmatched junction bases: 8. The CDR3 is made up of 14 amino acids. Germline V gene lookup returns CDR1 SQVTM and CDR2 ANQGSEA. This CDR3 reads CSVHDRDLNEKLFF. The CDR3 DNA follows: TGCAGCGTCCACGACAGGGATCTTAATGAAAAACTGTTTTTT.

The chain recombines TRBV5-1 with TRBJ2-7; 8 bases are a match to TRBD1. Trimming removed 4 bases from V and 3 bases from J; junction bases left unmatched: 9. This CDR3 has 15 amino acids. Germline V gene data show CDR1 as SGHRS and CDR2 as YFSETQ. The CDR3 coding sequence is TGCGCCAGCAGCCCGGGACAGGAGATTCACTACGAGCAGTACTTC. Protein: CASSPGQEIHYEQYF.

The genes are TRBV5-1 and TRBJ2-3; TRBD2 agrees at 9 bases. The ends lost 0 bases at V and 0 bases at J; junction bases unmatched: 2. Germline V gene data show CDR1 as SGHRS and CDR2 as YFSETQ. The CDR3 is 16 amino acids. The CDR3 sequence: CASSLGSGGSTDTQYF. CDR3 DNA: TGCGCCAGCAGCTTGGGTAGCGGGGGAAGCACAGATACGCAGTATTTT.

The J gene is TRBJ1-4, the V gene TRBV19; 7 nucleotides line up with TRBD1. J lost 7 bases, V lost 2 bases, and 7 bases had no gene match. The CDR3 is 15 residues long. From germline, CDR1 is LNHDA and CDR2 SQIVND (reference sequence). The CDR3 region is CASSISGTEAEKLFF. The CDR3 DNA sequence: TGTGCCAGTAGTATATCTGGGACAGAGGCTGAAAAACTGTTTTTT.

This clone is a singleton in its sample. The CDR3 protein is CASSSELGQLEAFF. The CDR3 coding sequence is TGTGCCAGCAGCTCGGAACTTGGACAGCTTGAAGCTTTCTTT. The chain employs TRBV7-9 and TRBJ1-1; tentative D call: TRBD1 (6 bases). This CDR3 comprises 14 residues. CDR1 SEHNR and CDR2 FQNEAQ come from the germline V gene (reference sequence). Deletions cut 4 bases from V and 7 bases from J, with 16 bases between.

V and J are TRBV9 and TRBJ1-1, with a weak D call TRBD1 (5 bases). V lost 2 bases, J lost 0 bases, and 8 bases lay in between. The CDR3 sequence is 14 residues long. Germline CDR1 is SGDLS and CDR2 is YYNGEE. CDR3 sequence reads: CASSVAGLNTEAFF. As DNA, the CDR3 is TGTGCCAGCAGCGTGGCAGGGTTGAACACTGAAGCTTTCTTT.

V usage is TRBV7-9 and J usage is TRBJ1-6; the D gene is possibly TRBD1 (5 bases). The CDR3 sequence is 17 residues long. V lost 5 bases, J lost 0 bases, and 14 bases lay in between. Germline-derived CDR1 and CDR2 are SEHNR and FQNEAQ (reference sequence). In nucleotides, the CDR3 is TGTGCCAGCAGCCGACGGGGGGTTAGCTCCTATAATTCACCCCTCCACTTT. Protein product: CASSRRGVSSYNSPLHF.

About this clone: The sample has other DNA sequences that encode this CDR3 too. The chain joins TRBV19 to TRBJ1-5; 8 nucleotides align to TRBD1. Unmatched junction bases numbered 1, after V lost 4 bases and J lost 2 bases. The CDR3 sequence is 14 residues long. Germline V gene lookup returns CDR1 LNHDA and CDR2 SQIVND (reference sequence). The CDR3 DNA follows: TGTGCCAGTAGTACGACAGGGGGCAATCAGCCCCAGCATTTT. It yields the protein CASSTTGGNQPQHF.

In this sample, this clone turned up a few times. V is TRBV5-5 and J is TRBJ1-4, with D unresolved. The CDR3 is 14 residues long. Germline values: CDR1 SGHKS, CDR2 YYEKEE (reference sequence). V was clipped by 6 bases and J by 0 bases, with 9 bases between them. The CDR3 DNA is TGTGCCAGCACCCAGGCTGCAACTAATGAAAAACTGTTTTTT. Protein product: CASTQAATNEKLFF.

The chain recombines TRBV27 with TRBJ2-2, with D possibly matching TRBD1 (5 bases). The CDR3 contains 15 residues. With 4 bases removed from V and 5 bases from J, the gap between germline ends came to 14 bases. Germline V CDR1 and CDR2: MNHEY, SMNVEV (reference sequence). Here the CDR3 reads CASSSRQGGTGELFF. DNA for the CDR3: TGTGCCAGCAGTTCCCGGCAGGGCGGAACCGGGGAGCTGTTTTTT.

V is TRBV10-3 and J is TRBJ2-3, with TRBD1 matching 8 bases. This CDR3 spans 15 amino acids. CDR1 and CDR2 from the germline V gene are ENHRY and SYGVKD. Losses at the gene ends were 7 bases for V and 5 bases for J; bases not matched to a gene: 11. CDR3 loop: CAIKGTGGFRDTQYF. The DNA for the CDR3 is TGTGCCATCAAGGGCACAGGGGGGTTCAGAGATACGCAGTATTTT.

CDR3 in amino acids: CASSLMGQGRNTIYF. As DNA, the CDR3 is TGTGCCAGCAGCTTGATGGGACAGGGAAGAAACACCATATATTTT. V usage is TRBV5-4 and J usage is TRBJ1-3; TRBD1 matches at 9 bases. The CDR3 sequence is 15 residues long. Germline V CDR1 and CDR2: SGHNT, YYREEE (reference sequence). V shed 1 base and J 5 bases; nucleotides not matched to a gene: 4.

The CDR3 loop is CASSESLGTGLYEQYF. The CDR3 DNA reads as TGCGCCAGCAGTGAGTCCCTCGGGACAGGGCTATACGAGCAGTACTTC. This sequence joins TRBV10-1 and TRBJ2-7, with 9 bases lining up with TRBD1. This CDR3 region has 16 residues. Trimming cost V 0 bases and J 4 bases; bases outside gene matches: 7. Germline CDR1 WNHNN, CDR2 SYGVQD (reference sequence).

The chain recombines TRBV19 with TRBJ1-2; no clear D. Trimming shortened V by 8 bases and J by 4 bases, and 17 bases separated the two germline ends. Germline values: CDR1 LNHDA, CDR2 SQIVND (reference sequence). The CDR3 runs 14 residues. CDR3 protein: CASRVIGGRYGYTF. The CDR3 region has the DNA TGTGCCAGTCGAGTAATTGGCGGGCGCTATGGCTACACCTTC.

The chain is built from TRBV5-1 and TRBJ1-2; D uncertain. The V end was cut by 0 bases, the J end by 4 bases, with 10 bases between. The germline gives CDR1 SGHRS, CDR2 YFSETQ. The CDR3 covers 14 residues. CDR3 DNA: TGCGCCAGCAGCTTGGATGCTACAGTCTATGGCTACACCTTC. Translation gives CASSLDATVYGYTF.

This clone was detected once. The rearrangement links TRBV13 to TRBJ2-3, with D tentatively TRBD2 (6 bases). The V end was cut by 5 bases, the J end by 10 bases, with 13 bases between. Germline lookup yields CDR1 PRHDT and CDR2 FYEKMQ (reference sequence). The CDR3 is made up of 12 amino acids. This chain's CDR3 is CASSRGLPSQYF. The CDR3, as DNA: TGTGCCAGCAGCCGCGGACTACCGTCGCAGTATTTT.

The CDR3 region has the DNA TGTGCCAGCGGGCGGGGGGGCGTAGAAAAACTGTTTTTT. Residues: CASGRGGVEKLFF. J is TRBJ1-4 and V is TRBV12-3 or TRBV12-4; a possible D gene is TRBD1 (6 bases). V shed 8 bases and J shed 8 bases, with 15 bases lying between them. This CDR3 is built from 13 residues.

The table lists this clone with a count of one. The J gene is TRBJ2-1, the V gene TRBV25-1; tentative D call: TRBD2 (6 bases). Germline V gives CDR1 MGHDK, CDR2 SYGVNS. This CDR3 is 15 amino acids long. V was cut by 5 bases and J by 10 bases, with 21 bases left in between. The CDR3 region has the DNA TGTGCCAGCAGTACGCCGGGATCCCGGGGGAACGAGCAGTTCTTC. Translation gives CASSTPGSRGNEQFF.

This chain uses TRBV9 with TRBJ1-5; tentative D call: TRBD1 (6 bases). Trimming took 3 bases from V and 2 from J, leaving 9 bases between them. The germline V gene has CDR1 SGDLS and CDR2 YYNGEE. This CDR3 is 14 amino acids long. The CDR3 DNA reads as TGTGCCAGCAGCGCCTCAGGGGGCAATCAGCCCCAGCATTTT. Translation gives CASSASGGNQPQHF.

This clone came up once. The rearrangement joins TRBV6-1 to TRBJ2-2; unclear D gene. The CDR3 is 15 residues long. The V end was cut by 2 bases, the J end by 0 bases, with 7 bases between. CDR1 and CDR2 (germline): MNHNS, SASEGT. As DNA, the CDR3 is TGTGCCAGCAGTGAAATCACGGCGAACACCGGGGAGCTGTTTTTT. Translating gives CASSEITANTGELFF.

The chain combines TRBV5-6 with TRBJ2-1, with 11 bases identical to TRBD2. The V gene's germline CDR1 is SGHDT and CDR2 YYEEEE. V trimming: 2 bases; J trimming: 10 bases; junction bases outside the gene matches: 5. There are 14 residues in the CDR3. The CDR3 region has the DNA TGTGCCAGCAGCTTTAGCGGGGGGGCCCGGGAGCAGTTCTTC. Translation gives CASSFSGGAREQFF. The variable domain in full, with the rest retrieved from reference TRBV5-6 and TRBJ2-1, is DAGVTQSPTHLIKTRGQQVTLRCSPKSGHDTVSWYQQALGQGPQFIFQYYEEEERQRGNFPDRFSGHQFPNYSSELNVNALLLGDSALYLCASSFSGGAREQFFGPGTRLTVL.